The TCR beta chain described here comes from a study of beta chain features in type 1 diabetes. The isolated RNA, all of it, was reverse transcribed, so expressed TCRB transcripts were what got sequenced. Sequencing was performed with immunoSEQ multiplex PCR; in TCRdb, only in-frame clones are kept and a portion is missing. This table holds 810,000 or so clones, roughly 17% found once. Germline values: CDR1 LGHNA, CDR2 YNFKEQ. The CDR3 sequence is 12 residues long. V was trimmed by 0 bases and J by 5 bases, leaving 5 bases between them. This chain joins TRBV4-2 and TRBJ2-7; D gene unclear. The source material was naive CD4+ T cells from blood. The sequence came from a woman in her late teens or twenties in good health. In DNA, the CDR3 is TGTGCCAGCAGCCAAGATTACCACGAGCAGTACTTC. This sequence encodes CASSQDYHEQYF.